The rows below give T cell receptor beta chains drawn from one sample of a study of cytomegalovirus exposure and HLA in healthy donors. The repertoire was sequenced with immunoSEQ multiplex PCR; TCRdb's copy has only in-frame clones and lacks some. The data contain about 90,000 clones, 65% to 80% of them seen just once; the ten biggest clones take up approximately 15%. Sequenced input: PBMCs. The source is a woman between 50 and 59 years old in good health and CMV-seropositive. CDR3s include the opening cysteine and the closing phenylalanine or tryptophan. A D gene is named only where the DNA matches it firmly. Only part of the rows carry a size: once, few, many, or a class if the clone is expanded.

d_gene | j_gene | v_gene | abundance | CDR3nt | CDR3aa
. | TRBJ2-7 | TRBV29-1 | . | TGCAGCGGAGCGGTTAGCTCCTACGAGCAGTACTTC | CSGAVSSYEQYF
. | TRBJ2-7 | TRBV21-1 | . | TGTGCCCCGGAGCTCTCCTACGAGCAGTACTTC | CAPELSYEQYF
. | TRBJ1-2 | TRBV19 | . | TGTGCCAGTAGCATACAGGGAATGAACTATGGCTACACCTTC | CASSIQGMNYGYTF
. | TRBJ2-1 | TRBV1 | few | TGCACCAGCAGCCACCTTCTAGGGAGGCCTGAAGCGGGTGAGCAGTTCTTC | CTSSHLLGRPEAGEQFF
TRBD1 | TRBJ1-2 | TRBV29-1 | . | TGCAGCGTTAAGGGACAGGGGGCAAACTATGGCTACACCTTC | CSVKGQGANYGYTF
. | TRBJ2-7 | TRBV9 | . | TGTGCCAGCAGCGTAGTTGTTCCCGTATACGAGCAGTACTTC | CASSVVVPVYEQYF
. | TRBJ1-3 | TRBV6-1 | . | TGTGCCAGCAGTGAAACGAGCGGTTACCCAAGGAACACCATATATTTT | CASSETSGYPRNTIYF
. | TRBJ1-5 | TRBV12-1 | . | TGTGCCAGCAGCAGGTGGAGGGGTCAGGGCAATCAGCCCCAGCATTTT | CASSRWRGQGNQPQHF
TRBD2 | TRBJ2-5 | TRBV7-2 | . | TGTGCCAGCAGACTAGCGGGAGGGCTAGGAATCCAAGAGACCCAGTACTTC | CASRLAGGLGIQETQYF
. | TRBJ1-5 | TRBV6-1 | . | TGTGCCAGCAGTTTCGACAGGTTAAGCAATCAGCCCCAGCATTTT | CASSFDRLSNQPQHF
TRBD1 | TRBJ2-2 | TRBV2 | . | TGTGCCAGCAGTACCCCGGGACAGGGTGCCGCCCCCTACACCGGGGAGCTGTTTTTT | CASSTPGQGAAPYTGELFF
. | TRBJ2-7 | TRBV4-1 | few | TGCGCCAGCAGCCAAGATCTTCGGCTAGCGATATCCTACGAGCAGTACTTC | CASSQDLRLAISYEQYF
TRBD2 | TRBJ2-5 | TRBV28 | . | TGTGCCAGCAGGGGGGGACTAGCGGGGCCCACGGGGTACTTC | CASRGGLAGPTGYF
. | TRBJ2-7 | TRBV27 | few | TGTGCCAGCAGTCGGCAGGGCAGGGAATACGAGCAGTACTTC | CASSRQGREYEQYF
. | TRBJ2-5 | TRBV7-9 | . | TGTGCCAGCGGCTCCGGGACAATGGAGACCCAGTACTTC | CASGSGTMETQYF
. | TRBJ2-7 | TRBV19 | few | TGTGCCAGTAGTATAGGACCCGGGGTCGAGCAGTACTTC | CASSIGPGVEQYF
TRBD2 | TRBJ2-3 | TRBV7-8 | . | TGTGCCAGCAGCGGACTAGCGGCCACAGATACGCAGTATTTT | CASSGLAATDTQYF
TRBD2 | TRBJ2-3 | TRBV5-5 | . | TGTGCCAGCAGCTGGGGGGGGCTAGCGGGAGGCACAGATACGCAGTATTTT | CASSWGGLAGGTDTQYF
. | TRBJ2-7 | TRBV7-6 | . | TGTGCCAGCAGCTTAAGCGGCCCGCAGTACTTC | CASSLSGPQYF
TRBD2 | TRBJ2-1 | TRBV6-5 | . | TGTGCCAGCAGTCTTAGCGGGACTTATGAGCAGTTCTTC | CASSLSGTYEQFF
TRBD1 | TRBJ2-1 | TRBV15 | . | TGTGCCACCAGCTCCCGACAGGGTGTATTGGCTGAGCAGTTCTTC | CATSSRQGVLAEQFF
TRBD1 | TRBJ2-7 | TRBV15 | . | TGTGCCACCAGCAGAGATCCCGGGACAGTTAGGTACGAGCAGTACTTC | CATSRDPGTVRYEQYF
. | TRBJ2-1 | TRBV7-2 | . | TGTGCCAGCAGCCCCAGGGTCAGCGGGTACAATGAGCAGTTCTTC | CASSPRVSGYNEQFF
. | TRBJ2-2 | TRBV7-2 | few | TGTGCCAGCAGCTCTCGCGTGGACACCGGGGAGCTGTTTTTT | CASSSRVDTGELFF
TRBD1 | TRBJ2-7 | TRBV6-5 | . | TGTGCCAGCAGTTACTCCCACAGGGGACCCAACGAGCAGTACTTC | CASSYSHRGPNEQYF
TRBD1 | TRBJ1-2 | TRBV27 | . | TGTGCCAGCCTGGACAGGGTAGGTGGCTACACCTTC | CASLDRVGGYTF
. | TRBJ2-5 | TRBV4-1 | . | TGCGCCAGCAGCCAACGTGCTAGCGAGGAGACCCAGTACTTC | CASSQRASEETQYF
. | TRBJ2-3 | TRBV27 | . | TGTGCCAGCAGTTTAATACAGGCCGGACCAGATACGCAGTATTTT | CASSLIQAGPDTQYF
TRBD1 | TRBJ1-1 | TRBV6-1 | . | TGTGCCAGCAGTGACCGACAGGGGAAAGCTTTCTTT | CASSDRQGKAFF
TRBD1 | TRBJ1-3 | TRBV5-4 | . | TGTGCCAGCAGCTTGTCGAGGCAGGGGGCTCCCGGAAACACCATATATTTT | CASSLSRQGAPGNTIYF
TRBD1 | TRBJ1-1 | TRBV6-6 | . | TGTGCCAGCAGTGGACAGGGGGCGGACACTGAAGCTTTCTTT | CASSGQGADTEAFF
TRBD1 | TRBJ2-7 | TRBV27 | . | TGTGCCAGCAGTTTAGGAGTAGGGGACAGGGGACCATACGAGCAGTACTTC | CASSLGVGDRGPYEQYF
TRBD1 | TRBJ1-1 | TRBV7-8 | . | TGTGCCAGCAGCTTAGCGGACAGGGGATTCGACACTGAAGCTTTCTTT | CASSLADRGFDTEAFF
TRBD1 | TRBJ1-5 | TRBV19 | . | TGTGCCACTTACGACGGGACAGAGGGCAATCAGCCCCAGCATTTT | CATYDGTEGNQPQHF
. | TRBJ2-2 | TRBV13 | . | TGTGCCAGCAGCTACCCGACAGGTTTGGTCGGTATGGCGACCGGGGAGCTGTTTTTT | CASSYPTGLVGMATGELFF
TRBD1 | TRBJ2-7 | TRBV28 | . | TGTGCCACCGAGGGACAGACCTACGAGCAGTACTTC | CATEGQTYEQYF
TRBD2 | TRBJ2-1 | TRBV19 | once | TGTGCCAGTAGTATCGTAGCGGGAGGTTTGAATGAGCAGTTCTTC | CASSIVAGGLNEQFF
TRBD2 | TRBJ2-1 | TRBV28 | . | TGTGGGGCTGGGGAGGGCCGCGGCAACAATGAGCAGTTCTTC | CGAGEGRGNNEQFF
. | TRBJ2-7 | TRBV4-2 | . | TGTGCCAGCAGCCACCTCAGTGGGCAGTCCTACGAGCAGTACTTC | CASSHLSGQSYEQYF
. | TRBJ1-2 | TRBV7-9 | . | TGTGCCAGCAGCTTGTTAGAAAACTATGGCTACACCTTC | CASSLLENYGYTF
TRBD2 | TRBJ2-5 | TRBV28 | few | TGTGCCAGCAGTTTAGGAAGCGGGAGGGCCGAGACCCAGTACTTC | CASSLGSGRAETQYF
TRBD2 | TRBJ2-5 | TRBV18 | . | TGTGCCAGCTCACGGGACATAGCGGGAGTGGTGGTGACCCAGTACTTC | CASSRDIAGVVVTQYF
TRBD2 | TRBJ2-1 | TRBV9 | . | TGTGCCAGCAGCTCTAGCGGCAGCTCCTACAATGAGCAGTTCTTC | CASSSSGSSYNEQFF
TRBD1 | TRBJ2-3 | TRBV28 | . | TGTGCCAGCAGTTCCACTGGCAGGGGGCGCGTGGCAGATACGCAGTATTTT | CASSSTGRGRVADTQYF
. | TRBJ2-6 | TRBV5-1 | . | TGCGCCAGCAGCGCGGTCGCCTCTGGGGCCAACGTCCTGACTTTC | CASSAVASGANVLTF
. | TRBJ2-5 | TRBV7-3 | . | TGTACCAGCAGCCCCTATAACGGTGCCGAGACCCAGTACTTC | CTSSPYNGAETQYF
TRBD2 | TRBJ2-5 | TRBV10-2 | . | TGCGCCAGCACACCCTTAGCGGGAGGGCCGGGGGAGACCCAGTACTTC | CASTPLAGGPGETQYF
. | TRBJ2-1 | TRBV7-6 | . | TGTGCCAGCAGCCCAACCAGTAGCGGGCTGGGGGCCGGAGTTATTGGTAATGAGCAGTTCTTC | CASSPTSSGLGAGVIGNEQFF
. | TRBJ1-2 | TRBV7-8 | . | TGTGCCAGCTCCAATGGGAGACTTAACTATGGCTACACCTTC | CASSNGRLNYGYTF
. | TRBJ2-2 | TRBV7-6 | . | TGTGCCAGCAGCTCCTTGGGAGCGCAAAGGGCCGGGGAGCTGTTTTTT | CASSSLGAQRAGELFF